One T cell receptor (beta chain) is described in this entry. Its specificity is unknown. This sample stems from a study of T cell responses to AZD1222 COVID-19 vaccine. Study summary: Pooling was applied to second doses at about 4 or about 12 weeks. Findings of the study overall: The donors showed a predominance of white British ancestry and of females, with possible underestimation of clonal diversity. Across spike, vaccine-associated CD4 TCRs were found, dominant at 160-218 and 743-854. Reportedly, nearly half of unique spike TCRs recognized epitopes outside B.1.351/B.1.1.7 mutations.

From germline, CDR1 is MDHEN and CDR2 SYDVKM. The CDR3 extends over 14 amino acids. V lost 6 bases, J lost 5 bases, and 9 bases stayed unmatched. The repertoire was sequenced with immunoSEQ multiplex PCR; TCRdb's copy has only in-frame clones and lacks some. Counted here are around 83,000 clones, nearly 90% occurring once; the ten biggest clones make up over 15%. The genes are TRBV28 and TRBJ2-5; 7 nucleotides agree with TRBD1. The TCR comes from an adult in good health. Sequencing was performed on peripheral blood, taken on day 0 of AZD1222 vaccination. In DNA form, the CDR3 reads TGTGCCAGCAGCCCGACAGGGTGGAGGGAGACCCAGTACTTC. This codes for CASSPTGWRETQYF. Based on the CDR3 plus reference TRBV28 and TRBJ2-5, the full variable domain is DVKVTQSSRYLVKRTGEKVFLECVQDMDHENMFWYRQDPGLGLRLIYFSYDVKMKEKGDIPEGYSVSREKKERFSLILESASTNQTSMYLCASSPTGWRETQYFGPGTRLLVL.